The rows below give T cell receptor beta chains drawn from one sample of a study of radiotherapy plus CTLA-4 blockade in lung cancer. Sequenced by immunoSEQ multiplex PCR; TCRdb stores in-frame clones only, minus some. The sample records some 51,000 clones, about 77% being singletons. The sequenced sample was peripheral blood, obtained from a patient treated with radiotherapy plus ipilimumab. The source of these receptors is a human donor with non-small cell lung cancer whose response to radiotherapy plus ipilimumab could not be evaluated. CDR3s leave out the opening cysteine and the closing phenylalanine or tryptophan.

v_gene: TRBV4-1
CDR3aa: ASSQGPGGSEQY

v_gene: TRBV29-1
CDR3aa: SVAGGAATTNEKLF

v_gene: TRBV5-4
CDR3aa: ASRATGSTDTQY

v_gene: TRBV29-1
CDR3aa: SATAWGLASFFSETQY

v_gene: TRBV11-2
CDR3aa: ASSPRTYEQY

v_gene: TRBV10-3
CDR3aa: ASSLEGPVGGGYT

v_gene: TRBV9
CDR3aa: ASSVTFRRPGGGQGTYEQY

v_gene: TRBV7-6
CDR3aa: ASSLLGGQENTIY

v_gene: TRBV7-2
CDR3aa: ASSVRDWAYNEQF

v_gene: TRBV5-1
CDR3aa: ASSTGDSSYEQY

v_gene: TRBV28
CDR3aa: ASSRTGRGETQY

v_gene: TRBV5-1
CDR3aa: ASSLIQGPTEAF

v_gene: TRBV2
CDR3aa: ASVGQASYEQY

v_gene: TRBV28
CDR3aa: ASSLRVGRLAGRETQY

v_gene: TRBV9
CDR3aa: ASSDLDNYGYT

v_gene: TRBV14
CDR3aa: ASSQDRQETQY

v_gene: TRBV6-5
CDR3aa: ASSKRDGHEQY

v_gene: TRBV4-2
CDR3aa: ASSQGQGDRYQETQY

v_gene: TRBV28
CDR3aa: ASSQGDYGYT

v_gene: TRBV29-1
CDR3aa: SVESDRYYGYT

v_gene: TRBV19
CDR3aa: ASTRTGAILSGNTIY

v_gene: TRBV7-6
CDR3aa: ASSLGTGGVYGYT

v_gene: TRBV9
CDR3aa: ASSPTDRFNYGYT

v_gene: TRBV11-2
CDR3aa: ASRDLSAGEQF

v_gene: TRBV6-5
CDR3aa: ASSYSRRRTGELF

v_gene: TRBV6-4
CDR3aa: ASSVTSADTQY

v_gene: TRBV15
CDR3aa: ATGRDIRYEQY

v_gene: TRBV9
CDR3aa: ASSAQQGVNGYT

v_gene: TRBV5-1
CDR3aa: ASSSGYNEQF

v_gene: TRBV5-4
CDR3aa: ASSPSGGSLGANVLT

v_gene: TRBV6-1
CDR3aa: ASSEGAGGRAETQY

v_gene: TRBV7-6
CDR3aa: ASSVIPSGGVNEQF